This TCR beta chain is drawn from a study of vaccination effects on CD4 cells after COVID-19. Broader study findings: Long after vaccination, the clones induced by infection and by vaccine shrank markedly in size.

Clones were read by immunoSEQ multiplex PCR, and TCRdb kept only the in-frame ones, dropping some. The repertoire consists of approximately 76,000 clones, with more than 60% occurring once and the leading ten covering roughly a tenth. Antigen-specific CD4+ T cell clonotypes were called by their expansion after viral peptide-pool culture in ViraFEST. Isolation of CD4+ T cells took place after approximately 10 days of culture. Vaccine recipients had no previous SARS-CoV-2 infection; their nucleocapsid antibodies were negative. PBMC were cultured at under 2.5 million per well with approximately 10 IU/ml IL-2 and around 9.2 ug/ml peptides. IL-2 medium supplanted half the medium on days 3 and 7. The CDR3 has 14 residues. CDR1 and CDR2 from the germline V gene are MNHNY and SVGAGI (reference sequence). After removal of 0 bases from V and 3 bases from J, the junction contained 2 bases not matched to a gene.

Comment on this clone: Its antigen is not known.

The V call is TRBV6-6, the J call TRBJ2-7; 7 bases fit TRBD2. The sample here was CD4+ T cells from PBMCs cultured with SARS-CoV-2 spike peptides, taken before COVID-19 vaccination. The origin of this receptor is a human donor who received a COVID-19 vaccine. The DNA for the CDR3 is TGTGCCAGCAGTTACTCGGGAGGGAACTACGAGCAGTACGTC. Translation gives CASSYSGGNYEQYV.